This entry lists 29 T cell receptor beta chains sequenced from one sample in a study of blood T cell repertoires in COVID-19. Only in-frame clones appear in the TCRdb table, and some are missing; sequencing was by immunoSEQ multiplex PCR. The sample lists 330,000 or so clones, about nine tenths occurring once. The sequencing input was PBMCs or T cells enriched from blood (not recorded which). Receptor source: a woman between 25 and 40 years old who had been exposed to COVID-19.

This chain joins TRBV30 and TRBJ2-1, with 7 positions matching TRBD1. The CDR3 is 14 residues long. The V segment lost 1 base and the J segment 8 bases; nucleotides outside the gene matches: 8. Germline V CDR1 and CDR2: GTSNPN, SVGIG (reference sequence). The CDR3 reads CAWSGDSVHDEQFF. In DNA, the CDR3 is TGTGCCTGGAGTGGGGACAGCGTACACGATGAGCAGTTCTTC.

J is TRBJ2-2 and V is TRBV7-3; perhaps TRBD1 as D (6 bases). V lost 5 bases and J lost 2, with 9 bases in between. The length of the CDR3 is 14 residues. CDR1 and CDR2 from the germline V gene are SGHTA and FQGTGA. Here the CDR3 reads CASSKQGNTGELFF. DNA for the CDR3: TGTGCCAGCAGCAAACAGGGTAACACCGGGGAGCTGTTTTTT.

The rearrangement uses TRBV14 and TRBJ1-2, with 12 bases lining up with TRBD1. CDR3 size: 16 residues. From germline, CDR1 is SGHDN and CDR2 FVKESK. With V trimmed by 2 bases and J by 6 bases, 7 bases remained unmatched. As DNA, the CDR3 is TGTGCCAGCAGCCAAATACCCGGGACAGGGGGCGATGGCTACACCTTC. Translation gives CASSQIPGTGGDGYTF. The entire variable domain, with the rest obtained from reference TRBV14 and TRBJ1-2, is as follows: EAGVTQFPSHSVIEKGQTVTLRCDPISGHDNLYWYRRVMGKEIKFLLHFVKESKQDESGMPNNRFLAERTGGTYSTLKVQPAELEDSGVYFCASSQIPGTGGDGYTFGSGTRLTVV.

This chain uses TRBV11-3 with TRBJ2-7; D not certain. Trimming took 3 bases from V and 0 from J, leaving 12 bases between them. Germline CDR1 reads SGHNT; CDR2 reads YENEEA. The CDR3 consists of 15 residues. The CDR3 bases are TGTGCCAGCAGCTTCCGAGGAACTAACTCCTACGAGCAGTACTTC. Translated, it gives CASSFRGTNSYEQYF.

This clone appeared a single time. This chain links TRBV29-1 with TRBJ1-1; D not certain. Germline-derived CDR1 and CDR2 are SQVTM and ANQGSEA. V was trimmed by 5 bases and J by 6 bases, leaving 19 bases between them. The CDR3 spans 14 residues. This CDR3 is CSVSGPNERPEAFF. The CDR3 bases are TGCAGCGTTTCTGGGCCGAACGAACGGCCTGAAGCTTTCTTT.

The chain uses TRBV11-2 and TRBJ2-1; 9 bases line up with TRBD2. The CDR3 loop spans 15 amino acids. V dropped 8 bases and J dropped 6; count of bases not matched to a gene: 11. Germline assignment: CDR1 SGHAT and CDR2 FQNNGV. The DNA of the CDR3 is TGTGCCAGCGGGCCGGCTAGCGGGACTTTCAATGAGCAGTTCTTC. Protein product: CASGPASGTFNEQFF.

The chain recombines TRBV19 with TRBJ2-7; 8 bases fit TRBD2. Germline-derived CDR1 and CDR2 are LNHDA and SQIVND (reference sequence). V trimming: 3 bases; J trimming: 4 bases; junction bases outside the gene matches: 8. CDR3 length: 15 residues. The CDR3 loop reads CASSITAGAWYEQYF. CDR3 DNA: TGTGCCAGTAGTATCACAGCGGGAGCTTGGTACGAGCAGTACTTC.

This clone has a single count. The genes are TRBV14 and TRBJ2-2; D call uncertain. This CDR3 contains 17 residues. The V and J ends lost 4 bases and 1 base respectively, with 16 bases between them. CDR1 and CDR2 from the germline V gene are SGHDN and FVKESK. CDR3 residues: CASSPWSSEVNTGELFF. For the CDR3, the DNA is TGTGCCAGCAGCCCCTGGTCCAGCGAGGTGAACACCGGGGAGCTGTTTTTT.

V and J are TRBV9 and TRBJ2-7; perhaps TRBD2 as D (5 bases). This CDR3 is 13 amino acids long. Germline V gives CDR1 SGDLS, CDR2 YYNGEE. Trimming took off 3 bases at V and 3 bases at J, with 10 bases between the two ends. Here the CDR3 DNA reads TGTGCCAGCAGCGCCACTGGGAGCTACGAGCAGTACTTC. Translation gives CASSATGSYEQYF.

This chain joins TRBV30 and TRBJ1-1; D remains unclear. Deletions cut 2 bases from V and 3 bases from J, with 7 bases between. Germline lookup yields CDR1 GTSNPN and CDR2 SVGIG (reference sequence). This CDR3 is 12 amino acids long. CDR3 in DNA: TGTGCCTGGAGTTGGCGGGACACTGAAGCTTTCTTT. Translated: CAWSWRDTEAFF.

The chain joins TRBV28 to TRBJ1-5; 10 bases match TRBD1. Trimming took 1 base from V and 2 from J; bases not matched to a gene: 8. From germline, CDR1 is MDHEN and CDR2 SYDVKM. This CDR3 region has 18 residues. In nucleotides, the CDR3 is TGTGCCAGCAGTTTATTCGGGGTGGGGACAGGGGGCAATCAGCCCCAGCATTTT. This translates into CASSLFGVGTGGNQPQHF.

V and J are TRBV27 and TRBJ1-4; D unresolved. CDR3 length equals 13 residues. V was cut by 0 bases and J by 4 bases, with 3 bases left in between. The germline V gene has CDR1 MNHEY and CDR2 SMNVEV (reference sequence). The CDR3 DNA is TGTGCCAGCAGTTTATCCTTTAATGAAAAACTGTTTTTT. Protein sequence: CASSLSFNEKLFF. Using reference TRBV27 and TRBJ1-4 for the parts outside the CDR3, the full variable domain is EAQVTQNPRYLITVTGKKLTVTCSQNMNHEYMSWYRQDPGLGLRQIYYSMNVEVTDKGDVPEGYKVSRKEKRNFPLILESPSPNQTSLYFCASSLSFNEKLFFGSGTQLSVL.

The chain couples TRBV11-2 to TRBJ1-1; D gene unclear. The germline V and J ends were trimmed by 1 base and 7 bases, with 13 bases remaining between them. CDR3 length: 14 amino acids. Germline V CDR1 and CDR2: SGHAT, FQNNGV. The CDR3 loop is CASSLGVGIGEAFF. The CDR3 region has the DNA TGTGCCAGCAGCTTAGGGGTCGGGATTGGTGAAGCTTTCTTT. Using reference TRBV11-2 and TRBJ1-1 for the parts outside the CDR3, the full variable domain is EAGVAQSPRYKIIEKRQSVAFWCNPISGHATLYWYQQILGQGPKLLIQFQNNGVVDDSQLPKDRFSAERLKGVDSTLKIQPAKLEDSAVYLCASSLGVGIGEAFFGQGTRLTVV.

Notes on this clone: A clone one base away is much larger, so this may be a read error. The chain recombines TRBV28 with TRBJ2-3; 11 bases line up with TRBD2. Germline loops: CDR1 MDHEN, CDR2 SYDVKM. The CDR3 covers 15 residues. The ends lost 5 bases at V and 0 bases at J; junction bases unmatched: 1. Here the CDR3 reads CASSRTSGSTDTQYF. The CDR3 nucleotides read TGTGCCAGCAGTCGGACTAGCGGGAGCACAGATACGCAGTATTTT.

The CDR3 loop reads CASRLPSWTGVEKLFF. DNA for the CDR3: TGTGCCAGCAGACTCCCAAGTTGGACAGGGGTTGAAAAACTGTTTTTT. The chain employs TRBV28 and TRBJ1-4; 9 bases match TRBD1. Trimming at V came to 6 bases and at J to 7 bases, leaving 12 bases not matched to a gene. Per the germline V gene, CDR1 is MDHEN and CDR2 is SYDVKM. CDR3 length equals 16 residues.

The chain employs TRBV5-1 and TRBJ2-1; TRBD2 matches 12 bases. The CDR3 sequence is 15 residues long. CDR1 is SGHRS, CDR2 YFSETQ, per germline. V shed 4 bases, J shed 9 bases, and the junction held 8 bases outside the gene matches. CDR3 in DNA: TGCGCCAGCAGCCTTGGGACTAGCGGGCAAGGTGAGCAGTTCTTC. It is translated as CASSLGTSGQGEQFF.

In nucleotides, the CDR3 is TGTGCCAGCACCTTTAGTATCCAAGAGACCCAGTACTTC. It encodes CASTFSIQETQYF. V usage is TRBV6-5 and J usage is TRBJ2-5; D call uncertain. The CDR3 spans 13 residues. CDR1 is MNHEY and CDR2 is SVGAGI in the germline V gene. V lost 7 bases, J lost 1 base, and 10 bases lay in between.

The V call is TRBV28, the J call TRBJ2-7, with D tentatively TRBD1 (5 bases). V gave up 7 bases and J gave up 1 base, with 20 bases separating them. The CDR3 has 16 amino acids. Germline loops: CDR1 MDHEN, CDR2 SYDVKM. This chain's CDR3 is CASTYALDNLSYEQYF. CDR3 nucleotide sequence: TGTGCCAGCACCTACGCCCTGGACAACCTGTCCTACGAGCAGTACTTC.

CDR3 sequence reads: CASSLWTQGEGSPLHF. CDR3 bases: TGTGCCAGCAGTTTATGGACACAGGGTGAGGGTTCACCCCTCCACTTT. The chain joins TRBV27 to TRBJ1-6, with TRBD1 as a possible D gene (6 bases). Germline V gene sequence: CDR1 MNHEY, CDR2 SMNVEV (reference sequence). Trimming took off 1 base at V and 9 bases at J, with 16 bases between the two ends. The CDR3 is made up of 16 amino acids.

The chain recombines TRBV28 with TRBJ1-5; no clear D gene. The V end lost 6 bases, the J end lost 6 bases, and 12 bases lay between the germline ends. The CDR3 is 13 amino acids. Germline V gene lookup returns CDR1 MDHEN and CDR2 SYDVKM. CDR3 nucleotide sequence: TGTGCCAGCAGCTGGTCAATGAGTCAGCCCCAGCATTTT. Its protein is CASSWSMSQPQHF. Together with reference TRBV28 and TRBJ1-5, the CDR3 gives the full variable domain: DVKVTQSSRYLVKRTGEKVFLECVQDMDHENMFWYRQDPGLGLRLIYFSYDVKMKEKGDIPEGYSVSREKKERFSLILESASTNQTSMYLCASSWSMSQPQHFGDGTRLSIL.

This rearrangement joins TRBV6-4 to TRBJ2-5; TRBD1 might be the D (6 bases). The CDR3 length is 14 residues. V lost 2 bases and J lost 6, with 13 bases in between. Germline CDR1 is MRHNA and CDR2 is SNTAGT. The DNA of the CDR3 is TGTGCCAGCAGTGACAGGGCAGGGGTCCAGACCCAGTACTTC. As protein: CASSDRAGVQTQYF.

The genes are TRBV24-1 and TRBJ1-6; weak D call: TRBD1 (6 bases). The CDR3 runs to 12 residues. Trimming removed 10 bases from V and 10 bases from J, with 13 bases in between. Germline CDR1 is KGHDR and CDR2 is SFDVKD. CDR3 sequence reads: CATKTGVSPLHF. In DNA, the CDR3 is TGTGCCACAAAGACAGGTGTCTCACCCCTCCACTTT.

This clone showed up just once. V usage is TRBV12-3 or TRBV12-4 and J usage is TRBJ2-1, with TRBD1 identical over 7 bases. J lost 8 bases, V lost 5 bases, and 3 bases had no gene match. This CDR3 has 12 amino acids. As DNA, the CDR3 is TGTGCCAGCAGTCGGACAGGATATGAGCAGTTCTTC. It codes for CASSRTGYEQFF.

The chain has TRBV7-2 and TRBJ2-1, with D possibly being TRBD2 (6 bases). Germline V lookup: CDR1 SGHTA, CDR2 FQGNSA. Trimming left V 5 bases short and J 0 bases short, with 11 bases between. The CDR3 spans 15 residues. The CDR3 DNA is TGTGCCAGCAGCCCGATGACTAGCTCCTACAATGAGCAGTTCTTC. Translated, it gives CASSPMTSSYNEQFF.

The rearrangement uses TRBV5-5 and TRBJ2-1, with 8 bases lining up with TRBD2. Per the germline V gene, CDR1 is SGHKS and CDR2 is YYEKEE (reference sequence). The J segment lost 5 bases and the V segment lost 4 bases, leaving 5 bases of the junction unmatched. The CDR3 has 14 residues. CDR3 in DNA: TGTGCCAGCAGCGACTTAGCGGGGAACAATGAGCAGTTCTTC. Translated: CASSDLAGNNEQFF.

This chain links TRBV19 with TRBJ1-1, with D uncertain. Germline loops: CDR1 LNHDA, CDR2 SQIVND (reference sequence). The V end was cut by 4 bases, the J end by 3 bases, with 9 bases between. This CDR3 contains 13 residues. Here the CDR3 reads CASSTLIDTEAFF. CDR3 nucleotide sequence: TGTGCCAGTAGTACCCTGATAGACACTGAAGCTTTCTTT.

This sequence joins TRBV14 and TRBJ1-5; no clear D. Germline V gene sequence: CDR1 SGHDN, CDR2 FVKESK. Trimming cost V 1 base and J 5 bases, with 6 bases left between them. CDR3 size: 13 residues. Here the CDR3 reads CASSQGLDQPQHF. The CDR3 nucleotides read TGTGCCAGCAGCCAAGGGCTTGATCAGCCCCAGCATTTT.

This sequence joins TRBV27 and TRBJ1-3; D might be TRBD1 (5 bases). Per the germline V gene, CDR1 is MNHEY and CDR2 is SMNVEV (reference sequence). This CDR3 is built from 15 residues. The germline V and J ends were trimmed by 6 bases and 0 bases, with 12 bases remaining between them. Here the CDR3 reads CASRGEGHSGNTIYF. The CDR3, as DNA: TGTGCCAGCAGAGGGGAGGGCCACTCTGGAAACACCATATATTTT.

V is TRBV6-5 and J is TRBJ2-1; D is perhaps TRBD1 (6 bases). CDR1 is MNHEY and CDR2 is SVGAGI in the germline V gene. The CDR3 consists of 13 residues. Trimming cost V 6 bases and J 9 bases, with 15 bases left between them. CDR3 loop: CASRYQGMVEQFF. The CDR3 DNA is TGTGCCAGCAGATACCAGGGGATGGTTGAGCAGTTCTTC.